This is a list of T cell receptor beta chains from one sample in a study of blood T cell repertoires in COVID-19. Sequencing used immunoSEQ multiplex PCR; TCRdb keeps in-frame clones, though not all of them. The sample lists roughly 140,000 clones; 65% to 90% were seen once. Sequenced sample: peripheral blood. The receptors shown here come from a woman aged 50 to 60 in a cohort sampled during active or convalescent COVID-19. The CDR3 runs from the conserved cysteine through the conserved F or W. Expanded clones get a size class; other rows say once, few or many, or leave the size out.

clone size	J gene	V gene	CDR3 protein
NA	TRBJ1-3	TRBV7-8	CASSLRGGSDRSSGNTIYF
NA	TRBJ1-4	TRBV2	CASSKQGFNEKLFF
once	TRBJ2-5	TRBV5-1	CASSSDRETQYF
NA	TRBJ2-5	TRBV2	CASSGGGSETQYF
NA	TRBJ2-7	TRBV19	CASSPHQGRVSYEQYF
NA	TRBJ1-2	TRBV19	CASSIGAGQGTGYTF
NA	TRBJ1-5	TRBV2	CASSENEHQPQHF
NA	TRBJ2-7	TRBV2	CASSELGTGNTLQYF
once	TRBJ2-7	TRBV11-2	CASSPGLAGSYEQYF
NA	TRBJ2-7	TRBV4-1	CASSQQFGGAFPYEQYF
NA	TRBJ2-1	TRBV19	CASSMSSGGRSYRNEQFF